The 32 T cell receptor beta chains in this list originate from one sample, sequenced in a study of cytomegalovirus exposure and HLA in healthy donors. PCR involved 60 Vbeta and 13 Jbeta primers. Sequenced by immunoSEQ multiplex PCR; TCRdb stores in-frame clones only, minus some. The sample has about 94,000 clones, 50% to 75% seen once; the top ten hold about 3.9%. The source material was PBMCs. Receptor source: a man younger than 40 in good health and CMV-seronegative.

This clone came up a few times. The genes are TRBV10-1 and TRBJ1-5; no reliable D call. This CDR3 comprises 13 residues. V gave up 1 base and J gave up 5 bases, with 6 bases separating them. Germline CDR1 is WNHNN and CDR2 is SYGVQD (reference sequence). The CDR3 bases are TGCGCCAGCAGTGAGTTATCCGATCAGCCCCAGCATTTT. Protein product: CASSELSDQPQHF.

This clone occurred once. V gene TRBV9 combines with J gene TRBJ1-2, with D tentatively TRBD1 (6 bases). From germline, CDR1 is SGDLS and CDR2 YYNGEE. V shed 0 bases and J shed 7 bases, with 13 bases lying between them. This CDR3 is built from 14 residues. CDR3 in DNA: TGTGCCAGCAGCGTAGGACGGGGGGCTGCTGGCTACACCTTC. Its translation is CASSVGRGAAGYTF.

The rearrangement uses TRBV14 and TRBJ2-3; 10 bases match TRBD1. With V trimmed by 3 bases and J by 4 bases, 10 bases remained unmatched. Germline V lookup: CDR1 SGHDN, CDR2 FVKESK. The CDR3 length is 17 residues. The CDR3 is CASSHLFRDRGADTQYF. The CDR3 DNA follows: TGTGCCAGCAGCCATCTCTTCCGGGACAGGGGCGCAGATACGCAGTATTTT.

The chain has TRBV19 and TRBJ1-5; the D gene is possibly TRBD1 (5 bases). The germline V gene encodes CDR1 LNHDA and CDR2 SQIVND (reference sequence). Trimming shortened V by 5 bases and J by 2 bases, and 16 bases separated the two germline ends. This CDR3 contains 16 residues. The CDR3 is CASSDTADIGNQPQHF. The CDR3 DNA is TGTGCCAGTAGTGACACGGCGGACATAGGCAATCAGCCCCAGCATTTT.

The CDR3 DNA reads TGTGCCAGCAGCTTGGCCAGGGGGACAGGGAACATTCAGTACTTC. Translated: CASSLARGTGNIQYF. J is TRBJ2-4 and V is TRBV5-4, with 9 bases lining up with TRBD1. The CDR3 contains 15 residues. The V and J ends lost 0 bases and 7 bases, in that order; junction bases with no gene match: 5. The germline V gene has CDR1 SGHNT and CDR2 YYREEE (reference sequence).

This clone was picked up a small number of times. This chain connects TRBV11-1 to TRBJ2-7; TRBD2 aligns across 12 bases. Looked up from germline, CDR1 is SGHAT and CDR2 is FQDESV (reference sequence). The CDR3 consists of 15 residues. The J segment lost 5 bases and the V segment lost 4 bases, leaving 6 bases of the junction unmatched. CDR3 coding DNA: TGTGCCAGCAGCTGGACTAGCGGGAATAGCAACGAGCAGTACTTC. The encoded protein is CASSWTSGNSNEQYF. The variable domain in full, completed from reference TRBV11-1 and TRBJ2-7, reads EAEVAQSPRYKITEKSQAVAFWCDPISGHATLYWYRQILGQGPELLVQFQDESVVDDSQLPKDRFSAERLKGVDSTLKIQPAELGDSAMYLCASSWTSGNSNEQYFGPGTRLTVT.

This chain connects TRBV5-1 to TRBJ1-2; D perhaps matches TRBD1 (6 bases). CDR1 SGHRS and CDR2 YFSETQ come from the germline V gene. V was clipped by 4 bases and J by 5 bases, with 15 bases between them. The CDR3 is made up of 14 amino acids. CDR3 nucleotides: TGCGCCAGCAGCGCCTACAGGGCTAGGTATGGCTACACCTTC. As protein: CASSAYRARYGYTF.

The chain links TRBV4-3 to TRBJ1-2, with 7 nucleotides matching TRBD1. The CDR3 has 14 residues. CDR1 is LGHNA, CDR2 YSLEER, per germline. V was clipped by 4 bases and J by 5 bases; unmatched bases: 7. CDR3 in amino acids: CASSPGDSRYGYTF. CDR3 nucleotides: TGCGCCAGCAGCCCGGGGGACAGCCGGTATGGCTACACCTTC.

This clone was counted only a few times. The J gene is TRBJ2-2, the V gene TRBV19; perhaps TRBD1 as D (6 bases). The CDR3 is 15 residues long. Germline lookup yields CDR1 LNHDA and CDR2 SQIVND (reference sequence). Trimming shortened V by 9 bases and J by 0 bases, and 14 bases separated the two germline ends. CDR3 protein: CASDQAGANTGELFF. The CDR3 DNA reads TGTGCCAGCGACCAGGCAGGGGCGAACACCGGGGAGCTGTTTTTT.

The chain links TRBV19 to TRBJ2-3; a weak D match, TRBD2 (6 bases). CDR1 LNHDA and CDR2 SQIVND come from the germline V gene (reference sequence). The germline V and J ends were trimmed by 1 base and 3 bases, with 17 bases remaining between them. The CDR3 is made up of 17 amino acids. This CDR3 reads CASSIVGLAVTTDTQYF. CDR3 nucleotides: TGTGCCAGTAGTATAGTCGGGTTAGCGGTTACTACAGATACGCAGTATTTT.

The chain joins TRBV5-1 to TRBJ2-5; D perhaps matches TRBD1 (6 bases). The CDR3 covers 15 residues. Trimming removed 4 bases from V and 5 bases from J, with 18 bases in between. The germline V gene has CDR1 SGHRS and CDR2 YFSETQ. The CDR3 loop is CASSRLGAPGETQYF. The CDR3, as DNA: TGCGCCAGCAGCCGTCTGGGGGCTCCTGGGGAGACCCAGTACTTC.

The rearrangement uses TRBV25-1 and TRBJ2-3; no clear D gene. The CDR3 spans 16 residues. CDR1 and CDR2 (germline): MGHDK, SYGVNS. The ends were cut back, 10 bases at V and 1 base at J, with 21 bases in the middle. This chain's CDR3 is CATLSPPETGTDTQYF. DNA for the CDR3: TGTGCCACCTTATCCCCCCCCGAAACAGGCACAGATACGCAGTATTTT.

The gene calls are TRBV6-4 and TRBJ2-3, with 10 bases matching TRBD2. The CDR3 contains 14 residues. CDR1 MRHNA and CDR2 SNTAGT come from the germline V gene. Trimming took 5 bases from V and 3 from J; bases not matched to a gene: 2. This chain's CDR3 is CASSLAGGTDTQYF. In nucleotides, the CDR3 is TGTGCCAGCAGTTTAGCGGGAGGAACAGATACGCAGTATTTT.

V is TRBV4-1 and J is TRBJ2-7; possibly TRBD1 for D (7 bases). From germline, CDR1 is MGHRA and CDR2 YSYEKL. The CDR3 length is 16 residues. Trimming took 3 bases from V and 3 from J, leaving 18 bases between them. The CDR3 nucleotides read TGCGCCAGCAGCCAGGGCCGACAGGGAGGTCGCTACGAGCAGTACTTC. It yields the protein CASSQGRQGGRYEQYF.

This clone has only a few counts. The V call is TRBV19, the J call TRBJ2-2, with 9 bases lining up with TRBD1. The junction had 5 bases not matched to a gene; V was cut back by 3 bases and J by 0 bases. The CDR3 totals 17 residues. The germline CDR1 and CDR2 sequences are LNHDA and SQIVND (reference sequence). The CDR3 DNA follows: TGTGCCAGTAGTATTTACAGGGGGCCCGCGAACACCGGGGAGCTGTTTTTT. Its translation: CASSIYRGPANTGELFF. Complete variable domain (other parts from reference TRBV19 and TRBJ2-2): DGGITQSPKYLFRKEGQNVTLSCEQNLNHDAMYWYRQDPGQGLRLIYYSQIVNDFQKGDIAEGYSVSREKKESFPLTVTSAQKNPTAFYLCASSIYRGPANTGELFFGEGSRLTVL.

The V and J genes are TRBV20-1 and TRBJ2-5, with D tentatively TRBD1 (6 bases). The V end lost 3 bases, the J end lost 11 bases, and 13 bases lay between the germline ends. Germline V gives CDR1 DFQATT, CDR2 SNEGSKA (reference sequence). The CDR3 spans 11 residues. The CDR3 protein is CSASTGWEQYF. The CDR3 DNA follows: TGCAGTGCTAGCACAGGGTGGGAGCAGTACTTC.

V gene TRBV15 combines with J gene TRBJ2-3, with a weak D call TRBD2 (6 bases). Trimming shortened V by 0 bases and J by 0 bases, and 10 bases separated the two germline ends. This CDR3 contains 16 residues. CDR1 and CDR2 from the germline V gene are LNHNV and YYDKDF (reference sequence). DNA of the CDR3: TGTGCCACCAGCAGAGAGAAGCGGGCCAGCACAGATACGCAGTATTTT. Protein product: CATSREKRASTDTQYF. The entire variable domain, with the rest obtained from reference TRBV15 and TRBJ2-3, is as follows: DAMVIQNPRYQVTQFGKPVTLSCSQTLNHNVMYWYQQKSSQAPKLLFHYYDKDFNNEADTPDNFQSRRPNTSFCFLDIRSPGLGDTAMYLCATSREKRASTDTQYFGPGTRLTVL.

V is TRBV7-9 and J is TRBJ1-2; no reliable D call. Trimming removed 4 bases from V and 4 bases from J, with 13 bases in between. The CDR3 covers 14 residues. The germline CDR1 and CDR2 sequences are SEHNR and FQNEAQ (reference sequence). CDR3 nucleotide sequence: TGTGCCAGCAGCTCGGAGAAAGGTTCCTATGGCTACACCTTC. Encoded protein: CASSSEKGSYGYTF. The whole variable domain, filled in from reference TRBV7-9 and TRBJ1-2, reads DTGVSQNPRHKITKRGQNVTFRCDPISEHNRLYWYRQTLGQGPEFLTYFQNEAQLEKSRLLSDRFSAERPKGSFSTLEIQRTEQGDSAMYLCASSSEKGSYGYTFGSGTRLTVV.

The chain joins TRBV14 to TRBJ2-1; perhaps TRBD2 as D (5 bases). Trimming took 0 bases from V and 15 from J, leaving 12 bases between them. CDR3 size: 12 residues. The germline gives CDR1 SGHDN, CDR2 FVKESK. The CDR3 bases are TGTGCCAGCAGCCAAGAGAGGGCCTTGCGGTTCTTC. It encodes CASSQERALRFF.

Concerning this clone itself: Other nucleotide sequences in the sample specify the same CDR3. The V and J genes are TRBV6-5 and TRBJ2-7; 10 bases align to TRBD2. With 9 bases clipped from V and 1 base from J, the junction kept 9 bases outside the gene matches. The germline V gene encodes CDR1 MNHEY and CDR2 SVGAGI. This CDR3 contains 15 residues. CDR3 nucleotides: TGTGCCAGTAGTCCCCTAGCGGGAGATTCCTACGAGCAGTACTTC. Amino acids: CASSPLAGDSYEQYF.

The chain joins TRBV10-3 to TRBJ2-1; 8 nucleotides align to TRBD1. Germline CDR1 ENHRY, CDR2 SYGVKD. V shed 10 bases and J 6 bases; nucleotides not matched to a gene: 5. The CDR3 spans 12 residues. CDR3 sequence (DNA): TGTGCCACCGAACAGGGGGGCAATGAGCAGTTCTTC. The encoded protein is CATEQGGNEQFF.

This rearrangement joins TRBV7-3 to TRBJ1-1; D remains unclear. Trimming took 2 bases from V and 0 from J, leaving 7 bases between them. The CDR3 is made up of 14 amino acids. The germline CDR1 and CDR2 sequences are SGHTA and FQGTGA. This CDR3 is CASSLVRVNTEAFF. CDR3 nucleotide sequence: TGTGCCAGCAGCTTAGTTCGGGTGAACACTGAAGCTTTCTTT.

J is TRBJ2-1 and V is TRBV9; maybe TRBD2 (7 bases). The CDR3 consists of 17 residues. Germline V gene sequence: CDR1 SGDLS, CDR2 YYNGEE. Trimming pared 3 bases from V and 6 bases from J, leaving 22 bases between. As DNA, the CDR3 is TGTGCCAGCAGCGCCACTTCGTGGGGGGGCCTTACCAATGAGCAGTTCTTC. As protein: CASSATSWGGLTNEQFF.

This clone was detected a few times. At one end, the junction sequence differs from germline, possibly due to a read error. The V call is TRBV7-7, the J call TRBJ2-3; D perhaps matches TRBD2 (6 bases). Germline V gene lookup returns CDR1 SSHAT and CDR2 FNYEAQ (reference sequence). This CDR3 has 16 amino acids. The CDR3 protein is CASSLSFGGSTDTQYF. The CDR3 nucleotides read TGTGCTAGCAGCTTGAGTTTCGGAGGGAGCACAGATACGCAGTATTTT.

The genes are TRBV19 and TRBJ1-5; D call uncertain. The V end was cut by 7 bases, the J end by 5 bases, with 9 bases between. Germline values: CDR1 LNHDA, CDR2 SQIVND (reference sequence). The CDR3 has 12 residues. Written as DNA, the CDR3 is TGTGCCAGTAATGCCCGGGATCAGCCCCAGCATTTT. Its translation is CASNARDQPQHF.

This sequence joins TRBV29-1 and TRBJ2-2, with TRBD1 matching over 11 bases. V shed 4 bases, J shed 6 bases, and the junction held 7 bases outside the gene matches. CDR3 size: 15 residues. Per the germline V gene, CDR1 is SQVTM and CDR2 is ANQGSEA. The CDR3 sequence is CSVVGTGGWAGELFF. Written as DNA, the CDR3 is TGCAGCGTTGTTGGGACAGGGGGGTGGGCCGGGGAGCTGTTTTTT.

This clone was observed a handful of times. This rearrangement joins TRBV28 to TRBJ2-5, with a tentative D call TRBD2 (6 bases). CDR1 is MDHEN and CDR2 is SYDVKM in the germline V gene. The CDR3 runs 14 residues. V gave up 8 bases and J gave up 2 bases, with 15 bases separating them. The CDR3 DNA reads TGTGCCAGCGGGGTCGTTAGCGGTCAAGAGACCCAGTACTTC. Residues: CASGVVSGQETQYF. The full variable domain, rest sourced from reference TRBV28 and TRBJ2-5, is DVKVTQSSRYLVKRTGEKVFLECVQDMDHENMFWYRQDPGLGLRLIYFSYDVKMKEKGDIPEGYSVSREKKERFSLILESASTNQTSMYLCASGVVSGQETQYFGPGTRLLVL.

The V and J genes are TRBV9 and TRBJ2-2; tentative D call: TRBD2 (6 bases). The V gene lost 4 bases and the J gene lost 2 bases, with 12 bases spanning the gap. The length of the CDR3 is 15 residues. Per germline, CDR1 SGDLS and CDR2 YYNGEE. The chain's CDR3 is CASSNGGINTGELFF. DNA for the CDR3: TGTGCCAGCAGCAACGGGGGAATCAACACCGGGGAGCTGTTTTTT.

The chain carries TRBV6-4 and TRBJ2-3; 7 bases match TRBD2. This CDR3 has 14 residues. Per the germline V gene, CDR1 is MRHNA and CDR2 is SNTAGT. V lost 9 bases to trimming and J lost 2 bases; unmatched junction nucleotides: 8. The CDR3 loop reads CARHASGATDTQYF. The DNA for the CDR3 is TGTGCCAGACATGCTAGCGGAGCCACAGATACGCAGTATTTT.

The V call is TRBV11-3, the J call TRBJ2-6; D is ambiguous. Trimming pared 5 bases from V and 0 bases from J, leaving 11 bases between. The CDR3 loop spans 16 amino acids. CDR1 and CDR2 from the germline V gene are SGHNT and YENEEA. The CDR3: CASSTDQDSGANVLTF. CDR3 bases: TGTGCCAGCAGCACAGATCAGGACTCTGGGGCCAACGTCCTGACTTTC.

This clone occurred a few times. This chain links TRBV30 with TRBJ2-2; 11 bases fit TRBD2. The CDR3 is 14 amino acids. From germline, CDR1 is GTSNPN and CDR2 SVGIG (reference sequence). V dropped 1 base and J dropped 7; count of bases not matched to a gene: 2. CDR3 region: CAWSAGLAVGELFF. The CDR3 DNA reads as TGTGCCTGGAGTGCGGGACTAGCGGTCGGGGAGCTGTTTTTT.

The rearrangement links TRBV4-2 to TRBJ2-3; 10 nucleotides align to TRBD2. V lost 5 bases and J lost 6; bases outside the gene matches: 5. CDR3 size: 14 residues. Germline V gene lookup returns CDR1 LGHNA and CDR2 YNFKEQ. The CDR3 DNA sequence: TGTGCCAGCAGCAAAAGCGGGGGGGCGGATACGCAGTATTTT. Protein: CASSKSGGADTQYF.